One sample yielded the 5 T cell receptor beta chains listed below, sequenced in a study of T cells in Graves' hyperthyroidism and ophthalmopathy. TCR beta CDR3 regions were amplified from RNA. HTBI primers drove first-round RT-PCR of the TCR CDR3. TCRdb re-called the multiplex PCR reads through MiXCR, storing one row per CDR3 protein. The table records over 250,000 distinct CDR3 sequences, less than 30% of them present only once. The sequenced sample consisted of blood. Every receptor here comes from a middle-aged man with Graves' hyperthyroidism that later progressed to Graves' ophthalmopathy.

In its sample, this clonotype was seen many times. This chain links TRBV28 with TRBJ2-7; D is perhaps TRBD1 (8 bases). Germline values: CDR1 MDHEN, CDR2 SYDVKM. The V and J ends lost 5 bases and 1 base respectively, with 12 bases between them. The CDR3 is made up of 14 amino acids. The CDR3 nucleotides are TGTGCCAGCAGTGTACAGGGGGGGTCCTACGAGCAGTACTTC. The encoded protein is CASSVQGGSYEQYF.

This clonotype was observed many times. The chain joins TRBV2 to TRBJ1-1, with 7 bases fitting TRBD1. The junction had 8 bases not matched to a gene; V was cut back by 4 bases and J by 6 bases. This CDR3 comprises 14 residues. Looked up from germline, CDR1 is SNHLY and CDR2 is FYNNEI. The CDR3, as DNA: TGTGCCAGCAGTGGACACAGGGGTACCGCTGAAGCTTTCTTT. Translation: CASSGHRGTAEAFF.

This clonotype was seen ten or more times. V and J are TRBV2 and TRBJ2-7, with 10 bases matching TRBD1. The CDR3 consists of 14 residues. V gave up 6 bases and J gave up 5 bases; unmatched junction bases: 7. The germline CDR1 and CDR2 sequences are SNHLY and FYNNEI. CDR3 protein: CASRGDRGSNEQYF. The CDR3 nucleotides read TGTGCCAGCAGGGGGGACAGGGGTAGCAACGAGCAGTACTTC.

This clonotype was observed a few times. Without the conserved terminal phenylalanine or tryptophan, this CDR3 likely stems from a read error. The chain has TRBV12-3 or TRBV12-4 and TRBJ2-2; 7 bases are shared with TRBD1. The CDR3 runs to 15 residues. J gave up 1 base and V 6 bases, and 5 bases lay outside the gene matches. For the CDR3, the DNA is TGTGCCAGCAGGGCCCGGGACAGGAACACCGGGGAGCTGTTTTCT. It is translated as CASRARDRNTGELFS.

Written as DNA, the CDR3 is TGTGCCAGCAGCACCAGGGGGCCGTATTCGAACACCGGGGAGCTGTTTTTT. The encoded protein is CASSTRGPYSNTGELFF. J is TRBJ2-2 and V is TRBV11-2; 8 bases are a match to TRBD1. Germline CDR1 and CDR2: SGHAT and FQNNGV. The CDR3 spans 17 residues. V trimming: 5 bases; J trimming: 0 bases; junction bases outside the gene matches: 8.